A single sample is the source of the 29 T cell receptor beta chains below, sequenced in a study of immune characterization of retroperitoneal liposarcoma. TCRdb itself ran the PCR reads through MiXCR, one entry per CDR3 protein. The table includes more than 9,000 distinct CDR3 sequences, roughly a third detected once. The specimen was tumor tissue. These receptor sequences come from a male donor with retroperitoneal liposarcoma.

This clonotype was observed a handful of times. The V gene is TRBV7-2, the J gene TRBJ2-3; D is perhaps TRBD2 (6 bases). The CDR3 runs to 14 residues. V was cut by 3 bases and J by 4 bases, with 11 bases left in between. CDR1 and CDR2 from the germline V gene are SGHTA and FQGNSA. CDR3 coding DNA: TGTGCCAGCAGCTTCGGATCGGGAGCAGATACGCAGTATTTT. It encodes CASSFGSGADTQYF.

This clonotype has a handful of counts. The V gene is TRBV27, the J gene TRBJ2-5, with 8 bases fitting TRBD2. The end of the DNA is better explained by TRBJ2-7, so the J call may be wrong. Per the germline V gene, CDR1 is MNHEY and CDR2 is SMNVEV (reference sequence). The CDR3 is 14 residues long. In nucleotides, the CDR3 is TGTGCCAGCAGTAAAACTAGCGGATCCTACGAGCAGTACTTC. Its protein product is CASSKTSGSYEQYF.

This clonotype showed up just a few times. V and J are TRBV6-1 and TRBJ2-1; no reliable D call. With the DNA end fitting TRBJ2-5 better, the J assignment may be wrong. CDR1 is MNHNS, CDR2 SASEGT, per germline. The CDR3 sequence is 12 residues long. The CDR3 DNA reads as TGTGCCAGCAGGTCCAGTCAAGAGACCCAGTACTTC. Its translation: CASRSSQETQYF.

This clonotype was seen a handful of times. The chain joins TRBV12-3 or TRBV12-4 to TRBJ2-1; 7 bases map to TRBD1. The CDR3 sequence is 14 residues long. V dropped 2 bases and J dropped 10; count of bases not matched to a gene: 8. The CDR3 here is CASSLRDSSPEQFF. CDR3 nucleotide sequence: TGTGCCAGCAGTTTAAGGGACAGTAGCCCCGAGCAGTTCTTC.

The chain links TRBV6-1 to TRBJ2-2; 7 bases align to TRBD2. CDR3 size: 12 residues. V lost 5 bases and J lost 7; bases outside the gene matches: 1. Germline-derived CDR1 and CDR2 are MNHNS and SASEGT. For the CDR3, the DNA is TGTGCCAGCAGTATAGCGGGCGGGGAGCTGTTTTTT. It translates to CASSIAGGELFF.

The V and J genes are TRBV6-1 and TRBJ2-1; 10 nucleotides agree with TRBD1. The J call may be in error: the DNA end matches TRBJ2-5 better. Germline CDR1 reads MNHNS; CDR2 reads SASEGT. The length of the CDR3 is 16 residues. The CDR3 loop reads CASSEGQGRLEETQYF. The CDR3 DNA sequence: TGTGCCAGCAGTGAGGGACAGGGGAGGTTGGAAGAGACCCAGTACTTC.

A remark on this clonotype: In this CDR3 the conserved last residue, phenylalanine or tryptophan, is missing, so a read error is likely. J is TRBJ2-1 and V is TRBV6-1; possibly TRBD2 for D (5 bases). Germline V gene sequence: CDR1 MNHNS, CDR2 SASEGT. V was trimmed by 6 bases and J by 0 bases, leaving 12 bases between them. This CDR3 has 15 amino acids. CDR3 nucleotide sequence: TGTGCCAGCAGCTTAGCGCCGCCCTCCTACAATGAGCAGTTCTTA. This gives the protein CASSLAPPSYNEQFL.

The CDR3 protein is CASSYRDPSIFNQPQHF. In DNA, the CDR3 is TGTGCCAGCAGTTACAGGGACCCATCCATTTTTAATCAGCCCCAGCATTTT. The rearrangement links TRBV27 to TRBJ1-5, with D possibly being TRBD1 (6 bases). Germline CDR1 is MNHEY and CDR2 is SMNVEV (reference sequence). The CDR3 totals 17 residues. V was pared by 4 bases and J by 4 bases, with 20 bases between.

The sample holds a few counts of this clonotype. This rearrangement joins TRBV6-1 to TRBJ2-1; either TRBD1 or TRBD2 may fit D (5 bases each). CDR3 length equals 14 residues. CDR1 and CDR2 (germline): MNHNS, SASEGT. Between the trimmed V and J ends, which lost 7 bases and 10 bases, there was a span of 20 bases. The chain's CDR3 is CASIKGTVSYEQFF. The CDR3 DNA is TGTGCCAGCATAAAAGGGACGGTCTCCTACGAGCAGTTCTTC.

The genes are TRBV6-5 and TRBJ2-1; a possible D gene is TRBD2 (5 bases). Gene TRBJ2-7 matches the end of the DNA better, so the J call may be wrong. CDR3 length: 14 residues. The germline gives CDR1 MNHEY, CDR2 SVGAGI. The CDR3 sequence is CASSYSRRSHEQYF. The CDR3 coding sequence is TGTGCCAGCAGTTACTCGCGGAGGTCCCATGAGCAGTACTTC.

V gene TRBV6-2 or TRBV6-3 combines with J gene TRBJ2-1; 10 positions agree with TRBD2. The CDR3 sequence is 15 residues long. V lost 5 bases to trimming and J lost 4 bases; unmatched junction nucleotides: 5. CDR1 is MNHEY, CDR2 SVGEGT, per germline. The CDR3 region has the DNA TGTGCCAGCAGTCCGGGACTAGCGTCGTACAATGAGCAGTTCTTC. Translated: CASSPGLASYNEQFF.

The chain links TRBV12-3 or TRBV12-4 to TRBJ2-1; TRBD2 matches 7 bases. CDR3 length: 15 amino acids. Germline trimming cut 3 bases from V and 0 bases from J; bases unmatched to any gene: 2. This chain's CDR3 is CASSLGGNSYNEQFF. The CDR3 region has the DNA TGTGCCAGCAGTTTGGGAGGGAACTCCTACAATGAGCAGTTCTTC.

The chain carries TRBV6-8 and TRBJ2-1, with a possible D match to TRBD2 (6 bases). The J call may be incorrect, as the DNA end agrees better with TRBJ2-7. CDR1 is MNHGY, CDR2 SAAAGT, per germline. This CDR3 is built from 14 residues. This CDR3 is CASGSGATTYEQYF. CDR3 in DNA: TGTGCCAGCGGGTCGGGAGCCACGACCTACGAGCAGTACTTC.

The J gene is TRBJ2-1, the V gene TRBV6-4, with TRBD1 matching 8 bases. The V and J ends lost 2 bases and 9 bases, in that order; junction bases with no gene match: 15. The CDR3 has 17 residues. Per the germline V gene, CDR1 is MRHNA and CDR2 is SNTAGT. As DNA, the CDR3 is TGTGCCAGCAGTGACACCGGAAAGAGACAGGGGAGCGGTGAGCAGTTCTTC. It specifies CASSDTGKRQGSGEQFF.

The sample holds a few counts of this clonotype. J is TRBJ2-1 and V is TRBV6-1; no reliable D call. Near its end, the DNA agrees better with TRBJ2-7, so the J call may be wrong. This CDR3 region has 14 residues. CDR1 MNHNS and CDR2 SASEGT come from the germline V gene. The CDR3 loop is CASSYLWSSYEQYF. DNA for the CDR3: TGTGCCAGCAGTTACCTGTGGAGCTCCTACGAGCAGTACTTC.

The chain combines TRBV6-1 with TRBJ2-5; D possibly corresponds to TRBD1 (6 bases). Gene TRBJ2-7 matches the end of the DNA better, so the J call may be wrong. The CDR3 consists of 15 residues. Per germline, CDR1 MNHNS and CDR2 SASEGT. The CDR3 nucleotides are TGTGCCAGCAGTGAGATGACAGGTGGAGCCTACGAGCAGTACTTC. Its translation: CASSEMTGGAYEQYF.

This clonotype was seen more than once but under ten times. V and J are TRBV7-2 and TRBJ1-6, with a tentative D call TRBD1 (5 bases). Trimming shortened V by 1 base and J by 9 bases, and 13 bases separated the two germline ends. The CDR3 is made up of 15 amino acids. The germline CDR1 and CDR2 sequences are SGHTA and FQGNSA. This CDR3 reads CASSLDPGIFSPLHF. CDR3 DNA: TGTGCCAGCAGCTTAGACCCAGGGATATTTTCACCCCTCCACTTT.

The chain joins TRBV27 to TRBJ2-3; 11 nucleotides agree with TRBD2. Germline V gene lookup returns CDR1 MNHEY and CDR2 SMNVEV (reference sequence). The J segment lost 5 bases and the V segment lost 3 bases, leaving 13 bases of the junction unmatched. This CDR3 spans 18 amino acids. In DNA form, the CDR3 reads TGTGCCAGCAGTTTTGTGAGGAGCACTAGCGGGAGTGGAGATACGCAGTATTTT. This encodes CASSFVRSTSGSGDTQYF.

The rearrangement joins TRBV12-3 or TRBV12-4 to TRBJ2-2; TRBD1 matches 9 bases. This CDR3 region has 15 residues. J lost 3 bases, V lost 5 bases, and 4 bases had no gene match. The CDR3 region has the DNA TGTGCCAGCAGTGGGGGGGACAGGGACACCGGGGAGCTGTTTTTT. It specifies CASSGGDRDTGELFF.

V gene TRBV24-1 combines with J gene TRBJ2-4, with D unresolved. The DNA end is a closer match to TRBJ2-5, so the J assignment may be wrong. The CDR3 spans 14 residues. Germline V gives CDR1 KGHDR, CDR2 SFDVKD. The CDR3 protein is CATSDEGFQETQYF. The CDR3 DNA sequence: TGTGCCACCAGTGATGAAGGGTTCCAAGAGACCCAGTACTTC.

V gene TRBV6-1 combines with J gene TRBJ2-3, with no clear D. V was pared by 4 bases and J by 2 bases, with 4 bases between. Germline V gives CDR1 MNHNS, CDR2 SASEGT. The CDR3 length is 12 residues. The CDR3 bases are TGTGCCAGCAGTGGCCTCACAGATACGCAGTATTTT. Encoded protein: CASSGLTDTQYF.

The gene calls are TRBV6-5 and TRBJ2-3; D tentatively reads TRBD1 or TRBD2 (6 bases each). The V and J ends lost 10 bases and 2 bases respectively, with 22 bases between them. The germline gives CDR1 MNHEY, CDR2 SVGAGI. The CDR3 extends over 16 amino acids. The CDR3 reads CATAVMGGGFTDTQYF. The CDR3 DNA is TGTGCCACAGCAGTTATGGGGGGCGGATTCACAGATACGCAGTATTTT.

Of note for this clonotype: A junction end diverges from the germline sequence, so it may reflect a read error. The chain recombines TRBV11-2 with TRBJ2-3, with TRBD2 identical over 10 bases. Germline V lookup: CDR1 SGHAT, CDR2 FQNNGV. This CDR3 has 15 residues. CDR3 sequence reads: CASSFSGRRTVTQYF. The CDR3 bases are TGTGCCAGCAGCTTTAGCGGGAGGCGCACAGTTACGCAGTATTTT.

Relative to its sample, this clonotype is medium-sized. The genes are TRBV7-6 and TRBJ2-3, with TRBD2 identical over 11 bases. Germline-derived CDR1 and CDR2 are SGHVS and FNYEAQ. V gave up 0 bases and J gave up 3 bases; unmatched junction bases: 14. This CDR3 has 20 residues. The CDR3 is CASSLAVSGGVKQGTDTQYF. The CDR3 DNA reads as TGTGCCAGCAGCTTAGCCGTTAGCGGGGGGGTTAAGCAGGGTACAGATACGCAGTATTTT.

This clonotype was recorded many times. The J gene is TRBJ2-1, the V gene TRBV7-2, with D perhaps matching TRBD2 (7 bases). The J call may be incorrect, as the DNA end agrees better with TRBJ2-7. CDR3 length: 15 residues. Germline V gives CDR1 SGHTA, CDR2 FQGNSA. The CDR3 loop is CASSLQSGGLYEQYF. CDR3 DNA sequence: TGTGCCAGCAGCTTACAATCCGGGGGGCTTTACGAGCAGTACTTC.

This clonotype was recorded many times. The chain joins TRBV7-2 to TRBJ1-4; the D is unclear. V was cut by 3 bases and J by 8 bases, with 7 bases left in between. CDR3 length equals 12 residues. CDR1 is SGHTA, CDR2 FQGNSA, per germline. In nucleotides, the CDR3 is TGTGCCAGCAGCTTCGACTGGGAAAAACTGTTTTTT. Protein: CASSFDWEKLFF.

Worth noting for this clonotype: This may stem from a read error, because a much larger clone lies one nucleotide away. The chain uses TRBV14 and TRBJ2-1, with TRBD1 as a possible D gene (5 bases). CDR3 length equals 15 residues. V was cut by 1 base and J by 10 bases, with 17 bases left in between. Per germline, CDR1 SGHDN and CDR2 FVKESK. In DNA, the CDR3 is TGTGCCAGCAGCCAAGTCGACAGCTGGGGCTACGAGCAGTTCTTC. Protein: CASSQVDSWGYEQFF.

This clonotype showed up just a few times. The chain combines TRBV7-3 with TRBJ1-6; 7 bases match TRBD1. CDR1 and CDR2 from the germline V gene are SGHTA and FQGTGA. V dropped 3 bases and J dropped 8; count of bases not matched to a gene: 1. CDR3 length: 13 residues. CDR3 sequence (DNA): TGTGCCAGCAGCTTTACAGGGGATTCACCCCTCCACTTT. Translating gives CASSFTGDSPLHF.

The rearrangement uses TRBV6-8 and TRBJ2-3; D is uncertain. This CDR3 contains 13 residues. Trimming took 8 bases from V and 0 from J, leaving 9 bases between them. The germline V gene encodes CDR1 MNHGY and CDR2 SAAAGT. The CDR3 nucleotides are TGTGCCAGCGGACCAGACAGCACAGATACGCAGTATTTT. This translates into CASGPDSTDTQYF.